Listed below are T cell receptor beta chains from one sample, sequenced in a study of cytomegalovirus exposure and HLA in healthy donors. Profiling relied on immunoSEQ multiplex PCR, and the TCRdb table lists in-frame clones only, not all of them. Of 150,000 to 200,000 clones listed, approximately 75% are singletons. The sequenced sample was PBMCs. The receptors stem from a middle-aged man in good health and CMV-seropositive. Each CDR3 is given with its conserved first and last residue. The order of the fields is V gene, J gene, clone size, D gene, CDR3 DNA, CDR3 protein. D genes are given only for firm matches. Only some rows state a clone size, as once, few, many or a class for expanded clones.

>TRBV7-9|TRBJ2-2|NA|NA
TGTGCCAGCAGCCCACGGGGTTGGAACACCGGGGAGCTGTTTTTT
CASSPRGWNTGELFF
>TRBV29-1|TRBJ1-5|NA|TRBD1
TGCAGCGTTGGACAGGGAGGTCAGCCCCAGCATTTT
CSVGQGGQPQHF
>TRBV9|TRBJ1-1|NA|TRBD1
TGTGCCAGCAGCCCCTCGAGGGGGCAGGGGTTAGTGAACACTGAAGCTTTCTTT
CASSPSRGQGLVNTEAFF
>TRBV6-6|TRBJ2-5|NA|TRBD1
TGTGCCAGCAGAGACAGGGGGCAAGAGACCCAGTACTTC
CASRDRGQETQYF
>TRBV18|TRBJ1-5|NA|TRBD1
TGTGCCAGCTCACCCCCGGGACAGGGGATATATAGCAATCAGCCCCAGCATTTT
CASSPPGQGIYSNQPQHF
>TRBV5-1|TRBJ2-5|NA|TRBD2
TGCGCCAGCAGCGACGCGGGGGGCCAGAAGACCCAGTACTTC
CASSDAGGQKTQYF
>TRBV4-1|TRBJ1-1|NA|TRBD1
TGCGCCAGCAGCTTGGGACAGGCGAACACTGAAGCTTTCTTT
CASSLGQANTEAFF
>TRBV18|TRBJ1-2|NA|NA
TGTGCCAGCTCACCACGTGGAGGTGACTATGGCTACACCTTC
CASSPRGGDYGYTF
>TRBV11-2|TRBJ2-2|NA|NA
TGTGCCAGCAGCCGACAGTTGAGTACAACCGGGGAGCTGTTTTTT
CASSRQLSTTGELFF
>TRBV19|TRBJ1-1|few|NA
TGTGCCAGTGGCGTCCGGGGGAACACTGAAGCTTTCTTT
CASGVRGNTEAFF
>TRBV6-1|TRBJ2-3|NA|NA
TGTGCCAGCATGCGGGTAGCAACAGATACGCAGTATTTT
CASMRVATDTQYF
>TRBV7-9|TRBJ1-2|once|NA
TGTGCCAGCAGCAGAAGCCACCCTAACTATGGCTACACCTTC
CASSRSHPNYGYTF
>TRBV7-2|TRBJ2-3|few|NA
TGTGCCAGCAGGAGGGTAGTTTTGGATACGCAGTATTTT
CASRRVVLDTQYF
>TRBV7-8|TRBJ2-2|NA|NA
TGTGCCAGCAGCTTAAATTCTGCGAACACCGGGGAGCTGTTTTTT
CASSLNSANTGELFF
>TRBV18|TRBJ2-7|few|TRBD1
TGTGCCAGCTCACCACCGGGACAGGGATGGGGAGAGCAGTACTTC
CASSPPGQGWGEQYF
>TRBV7-2|TRBJ2-7|few|TRBD1
TGTGCCAGCAGTTCAAGACAGGGACCAGACTACGAGCAGTACTTC
CASSSRQGPDYEQYF
>TRBV19|TRBJ2-7|NA|TRBD1
TGTGCCAGTAGTTCCCCCGGGACAGGGGCCTACGAGCAGTACTTC
CASSSPGTGAYEQYF
>TRBV27|TRBJ1-5|NA|NA
TGTGCCAGCAGTTTCGTCCCGACAGGACAGCCCCAGCATTTT
CASSFVPTGQPQHF
>TRBV27|TRBJ2-1|NA|TRBD2
TGTGCCAGCAGCCCGGGACTAGCGGGGACTTACAATGAGCAGTTCTTC
CASSPGLAGTYNEQFF
>TRBV30|TRBJ2-3|NA|NA
TGTGCCTGGAGGGGGCCCTCCCACAAGTATTTT
CAWRGPSHKYF
>TRBV15|TRBJ2-3|NA|TRBD2
TGTGCCACCAGCCCGGGGGGAAGCGGGGCCACAGATACGCAGTATTTT
CATSPGGSGATDTQYF
>TRBV19|TRBJ2-7|NA|TRBD2
TGTGCCAGTAGGGGACTAGCGGGATACGAGCAGTACTTC
CASRGLAGYEQYF